This T cell receptor (beta chain) is drawn from a study of human T cells and chemical hapten exposure. Stated time point: patch test 3, about 24 weeks after DPC sensitization. Treatment defined: therapeutic diphenylcyclopropenone sensitization with weekly scalp DPC. TCRdb reprocessed the RACE reads with MiXCR, giving one entry per CDR3 protein. The sample records more than 95,000 distinct CDR3 sequences, less than 35% being singletons. The table lists this clonotype with a few counts. The TCR was taken from a man in his forties with alopecia areata. Some clones in this sample may be carry-over from other donors' samples. The specimen was whole blood, collected in connection with sensitization to the hapten diphenylcyclopropenone (DPC).

CDR3 bases: TGTGCCAGCAGCTTGGTTGCCCTTACTAGCGGGAGGCCTTCAGATACGCAGTATTTT. This encodes CASSLVALTSGRPSDTQYF. This chain links TRBV5-5 with TRBJ2-3; 12 bases agree with TRBD2. Germline CDR1 reads SGHKS; CDR2 reads YYEKEE (reference sequence). CDR3 length equals 19 residues. The V segment lost 0 bases and the J segment 4 bases; nucleotides outside the gene matches: 12.